Presented here are 7 T cell receptor beta chains from one specimen sequenced in a study of T cell repertoires in cytomegalovirus infection. TCRdb analysed the reads with MiXCR anew, one entry per CDR3 protein. The sample has under 850,000 distinct CDR3 sequences; less than 40% are singletons. Sequenced material: PBMCs. These receptors all stem from a human donor in good health (CMV status not recorded). Some clones in this sample may be carry-over from other donors' samples.

This chain connects TRBV7-9 to TRBJ1-4; D gene ambiguous. Trimming removed 1 base at V and 13 bases at J, with 10 bases between. CDR3 length equals 12 residues. CDR1 is SEHNR, CDR2 FQNEAQ, per germline (reference sequence). The CDR3 DNA sequence: TGTGCCAGCAGCTTAGTTGAGGAATTACTGTTTTTT. This gives the protein CASSLVEELLFF.

The rearrangement joins TRBV6-8 to TRBJ1-4; a possible D gene is TRBD1 (6 bases). This CDR3 spans 15 amino acids. CDR1 is MNHGY and CDR2 is SAAAGT in the germline V gene. Trimming cost V 2 bases and J 7 bases, with 14 bases left between them. CDR3 sequence: CASSYTDRSSEKLFF. The CDR3 nucleotides read TGTGCCAGCAGTTACACGGACAGATCGAGTGAAAAACTGTTTTTT.

The sample holds a few counts of this clonotype. The chain carries TRBV6-5 and TRBJ1-6; D gene uncertain. Germline V CDR1 and CDR2: MNHEY, SVGAGI. The germline V and J ends were trimmed by 7 bases and 1 base, with 5 bases remaining between them. This CDR3 contains 13 residues. Here the CDR3 reads CASTGSYNSPLHF. The DNA for the CDR3 is TGTGCCAGCACCGGATCCTATAATTCACCCCTCCACTTT.

The rearrangement uses TRBV14 and TRBJ2-3; the D gene is possibly TRBD1 (5 bases). The ends were cut back, 4 bases at V and 3 bases at J, with 14 bases in the middle. CDR3 length equals 15 residues. Per germline, CDR1 SGHDN and CDR2 FVKESK. The chain's CDR3 is CASSLRQIWTDTQYF. Written as DNA, the CDR3 is TGTGCCAGCAGCCTCCGACAGATCTGGACAGATACGCAGTATTTT.

The chain uses TRBV28 and TRBJ2-1, with 9 bases matching TRBD2. The length of the CDR3 is 14 residues. The ends lost 1 base at V and 15 bases at J; junction bases unmatched: 10. From germline, CDR1 is MDHEN and CDR2 SYDVKM. CDR3 sequence (DNA): TGTGCCAGCAGTTTATTGTTCCAGCGGGGGGTCTCGTTCTTC. Amino acids: CASSLLFQRGVSFF.

The CDR3 is CASSHGTSGPYEQYF. The CDR3 coding sequence is TGTGCCAGCAGTCACGGGACTAGCGGGCCCTACGAGCAGTACTTC. The chain recombines TRBV28 with TRBJ2-7; 12 bases map to TRBD2. The ends lost 5 bases at V and 2 bases at J; junction bases unmatched: 4. CDR3 length equals 15 residues. In germline, CDR1 is MDHEN, CDR2 SYDVKM.

The V gene is TRBV7-6, the J gene TRBJ2-7, with TRBD2 identical over 14 bases. This CDR3 region has 18 residues. V lost 5 bases and J lost 3; bases outside the gene matches: 12. Germline values: CDR1 SGHVS, CDR2 FNYEAQ. The chain's CDR3 is CASSLTGTSGSSLYEQYF. For the CDR3, the DNA is TGTGCCAGCAGCCTTACCGGGACTAGCGGGAGCTCCCTCTACGAGCAGTACTTC. The full variable domain, with the rest looked up from reference TRBV7-6 and TRBJ2-7, is GAGVSQSPRYKVTKRGQDVALRCDPISGHVSLYWYRQALGQGPEFLTYFNYEAQQDKSGLPNDRFSAERPEGSISTLTIQRTEQRDSAMYRCASSLTGTSGSSLYEQYFGPGTRLTVT.